The 24 T cell receptor beta chains given below trace back to one sample, sequenced in a study of shared clonotypes between healthy human individuals. Generated by immunoSEQ multiplex PCR, the TCRdb table keeps only in-frame clones and is missing some. The sample holds hundreds of thousands of clones, less than 85% seen once. The sequenced material came from memory CD4+ T cells sorted from blood. Subset specified: CD45RA-negative fraction. All receptors come from a woman younger than 45 in good health.

In its sample, this clone was seen a few times. V gene TRBV7-2 combines with J gene TRBJ2-7, with TRBD2 matching 7 bases. The CDR3 covers 14 residues. Trimming took 4 bases from V and 1 from J; bases not matched to a gene: 4. Germline V gives CDR1 SGHTA, CDR2 FQGNSA. The CDR3 sequence is CASSSDGRSYEQYF. The CDR3 DNA reads as TGTGCCAGCAGCTCGGACGGGAGGTCCTACGAGCAGTACTTC.

The CDR3 loop reads CAWSVRGLEPQHF. CDR3 DNA: TGTGCCTGGAGTGTCAGGGGGCTTGAGCCCCAGCATTTT. V gene TRBV30 combines with J gene TRBJ1-5; TRBD1 agrees at 8 bases. Germline CDR1 and CDR2: GTSNPN and SVGIG (reference sequence). This CDR3 is built from 13 residues. The V segment lost 0 bases and the J segment 8 bases; nucleotides outside the gene matches: 3.

This chain connects TRBV19 to TRBJ2-3, with 7 positions matching TRBD1. Per germline, CDR1 LNHDA and CDR2 SQIVND (reference sequence). With V trimmed by 4 bases and J by 0 bases, 4 bases remained unmatched. This CDR3 comprises 15 residues. CDR3 sequence: CASSTHRGSTDTQYF. In DNA form, the CDR3 reads TGTGCCAGTAGTACCCACAGGGGAAGCACAGATACGCAGTATTTT.

This rearrangement joins TRBV19 to TRBJ2-1; 7 positions match TRBD2. Germline CDR1 reads LNHDA; CDR2 reads SQIVND (reference sequence). This CDR3 is 15 amino acids long. Trimming cost V 3 bases and J 4 bases; bases outside gene matches: 6. For the CDR3, the DNA is TGTGCCAGTAGTATGGGAGGGCCGGGATACAATGAGCAGTTCTTC. Protein: CASSMGGPGYNEQFF. The variable domain in full, completed from reference TRBV19 and TRBJ2-1, reads DGGITQSPKYLFRKEGQNVTLSCEQNLNHDAMYWYRQDPGQGLRLIYYSQIVNDFQKGDIAEGYSVSREKKESFPLTVTSAQKNPTAFYLCASSMGGPGYNEQFFGPGTRLTVL.

CDR3 in amino acids: CASSFFRAISGNTIYF. The CDR3 region has the DNA TGTGCCAGCAGTTTTTTCAGGGCGATCTCTGGAAACACCATATATTTT. This rearrangement joins TRBV28 to TRBJ1-3; D perhaps matches TRBD1 (5 bases). V dropped 3 bases and J dropped 0 bases, with 12 bases sitting between them. CDR1 MDHEN and CDR2 SYDVKM come from the germline V gene. CDR3 length equals 16 residues.

J is TRBJ1-4 and V is TRBV9; no firm D call. CDR1 is SGDLS, CDR2 YYNGEE, per germline. V was pared by 1 base and J by 5 bases, with 6 bases between. This CDR3 is 13 amino acids long. The CDR3 DNA follows: TGTGCCAGCAGCGTACCCAGAAATGAAAAACTGTTTTTT. This sequence encodes CASSVPRNEKLFF.

The V and J genes are TRBV5-1 and TRBJ2-2, with 8 positions matching TRBD1. The trim removed 4 bases at V and 1 base at J, leaving 3 bases unmatched. Per germline, CDR1 SGHRS and CDR2 YFSETQ. CDR3 length equals 15 residues. This CDR3 is CASSIDRGNTGELFF. The CDR3 DNA is TGCGCCAGCAGCATCGACAGGGGGAACACCGGGGAGCTGTTTTTT.

This clone has only a few counts. The V and J genes are TRBV4-1 and TRBJ2-2; no reliable D call. Germline CDR1 is MGHRA and CDR2 is YSYEKL. The CDR3 spans 18 residues. The V and J ends lost 0 bases and 2 bases respectively, with 16 bases between them. Here the CDR3 reads CASSQDRRLKLNTGELFF. DNA for the CDR3: TGCGCCAGCAGCCAAGATCGAAGGCTGAAATTAAACACCGGGGAGCTGTTTTTT.

The chain links TRBV7-7 to TRBJ2-5; 8 bases are a match to TRBD1. V trimming: 5 bases; J trimming: 4 bases; junction bases outside the gene matches: 6. The germline CDR1 and CDR2 sequences are SSHAT and FNYEAQ (reference sequence). The CDR3 totals 14 residues. Here the CDR3 reads CASSRGQGPETQYF. The CDR3, as DNA: TGTGCCAGCAGCCGTGGACAGGGCCCAGAGACCCAGTACTTC.

The V gene is TRBV27, the J gene TRBJ2-1; D is uncertain. Germline CDR1 is MNHEY and CDR2 is SMNVEV (reference sequence). V was clipped by 4 bases and J by 1 base, with 14 bases between them. The CDR3 is made up of 16 amino acids. CDR3 amino acids: CASSSPIDKSYNEQFF. The CDR3 region has the DNA TGTGCCAGCAGTTCTCCCATCGACAAATCCTACAATGAGCAGTTCTTC.

This clone was observed once. The chain couples TRBV15 to TRBJ2-5; D remains ambiguous. The CDR3 runs 12 residues. In germline, CDR1 is LNHNV, CDR2 YYDKDF (reference sequence). Trimming removed 2 bases at V and 6 bases at J, with 7 bases between. This chain's CDR3 is CATSRSDQTQYF. The CDR3 DNA is TGTGCCACCAGCAGAAGCGATCAGACCCAGTACTTC.

This chain links TRBV28 with TRBJ2-1; 9 positions agree with TRBD2. Unmatched junction bases numbered 5, after V lost 5 bases and J lost 3 bases. The CDR3 runs 15 residues. Germline CDR1 is MDHEN and CDR2 is SYDVKM. CDR3 loop: CASSASSGIYNEQFF. CDR3 DNA: TGTGCCAGCAGTGCCTCTAGCGGGATCTACAATGAGCAGTTCTTC.

The chain couples TRBV18 to TRBJ2-3; D remains ambiguous. Germline loops: CDR1 KGHSH, CDR2 LQKENI. V lost 3 bases to trimming and J lost 4 bases, with 14 bases between them. This CDR3 has 15 residues. The CDR3 DNA reads TGTGCCAGCTCACCCGCCGAGGCTAGTGCAGATACGCAGTATTTT. Residues: CASSPAEASADTQYF.

V and J are TRBV7-8 and TRBJ2-5; 7 nucleotides agree with TRBD1. The CDR3 spans 14 residues. J gave up 2 bases and V 5 bases, and 5 bases lay outside the gene matches. The V gene's germline CDR1 is SGHVS and CDR2 FQNEAQ. CDR3 sequence: CASSPHRGQETQYF. In nucleotides, the CDR3 is TGTGCCAGCAGCCCCCACAGGGGACAAGAGACCCAGTACTTC.

This clone showed up just a few times. CDR3 bases: TGCGCCAGCAGCTCGGGACGGAGTGCAACTAATGAAAAACTGTTTTTT. Translated: CASSSGRSATNEKLFF. The V gene is TRBV5-1, the J gene TRBJ1-4, with a tentative D call TRBD1 (5 bases). Germline V gives CDR1 SGHRS, CDR2 YFSETQ. This CDR3 spans 16 amino acids. V lost 3 bases to trimming and J lost 0 bases, with 12 bases between them.

Details on this clone: Other DNA sequences in the same sample also yield this CDR3. The chain is built from TRBV4-2 and TRBJ2-5; D gene ambiguous. The CDR3 is 13 amino acids. V was cut by 1 base and J by 3 bases, with 6 bases left in between. Germline loops: CDR1 LGHNA, CDR2 YNFKEQ. The CDR3 region is CASSQASEETQYF. The CDR3 region has the DNA TGTGCCAGCAGCCAAGCTAGTGAAGAGACCCAGTACTTC.

The gene calls are TRBV5-1 and TRBJ2-5; 7 positions agree with TRBD2. CDR1 and CDR2 from the germline V gene are SGHRS and YFSETQ. V was clipped by 3 bases and J by 2 bases; unmatched bases: 7. The CDR3 is 15 residues long. Here the CDR3 DNA reads TGCGCCAGCAGCTATACAGGACTAGGACAAGAGACCCAGTACTTC. Amino acids: CASSYTGLGQETQYF.

The chain uses TRBV6-4 and TRBJ2-5; 7 bases map to TRBD1. The germline V gene encodes CDR1 MRHNA and CDR2 SNTAGT. There are 15 residues in the CDR3. V was pared by 6 bases and J by 1 base, with 8 bases of the junction left unmatched. Here the CDR3 reads CASSRTRDSQETQYF. As DNA, the CDR3 is TGTGCCAGCAGCCGAACCCGGGACAGCCAAGAGACCCAGTACTTC.

V gene TRBV11-2 combines with J gene TRBJ2-7; 10 bases agree with TRBD1. The CDR3 loop spans 15 amino acids. Germline V lookup: CDR1 SGHAT, CDR2 FQNNGV. Trimming cost V 3 bases and J 4 bases; bases outside gene matches: 6. The CDR3 nucleotides are TGTGCCAGCAGCTTGGGACAGGGGATATTTTACGAGCAGTACTTC. Protein: CASSLGQGIFYEQYF.

Of note for this clone: The same CDR3 can be traced to other DNA sequences in this sample. V and J are TRBV18 and TRBJ2-5; D may be TRBD1 or TRBD2 (5 bases each). CDR3 length equals 12 residues. The V end was cut by 3 bases, the J end by 5 bases, with 7 bases between. CDR1 is KGHSH and CDR2 is LQKENI in the germline V gene. The CDR3 region has the DNA TGTGCCAGCTCACCTGGGGGTGAGACCCAGTACTTC. It codes for CASSPGGETQYF.

This clone is a singleton in its sample. The rearrangement uses TRBV6-5 and TRBJ2-5; 8 bases are a match to TRBD1. The CDR3 has 15 residues. V dropped 2 bases and J dropped 4; count of bases not matched to a gene: 6. Germline V gene lookup returns CDR1 MNHEY and CDR2 SVGAGI. CDR3 bases: TGTGCCAGCAGTTACAACCAGGGGGCTGGAGAGACCCAGTACTTC. Its protein is CASSYNQGAGETQYF.

The rearrangement uses TRBV7-9 and TRBJ1-2, with unresolved D. Germline-derived CDR1 and CDR2 are SEHNR and FQNEAQ (reference sequence). Trimming left V 1 base short and J 4 bases short, with 7 bases between. This CDR3 is 13 amino acids long. The CDR3 here is CASSLEIPYGYTF. In DNA, the CDR3 is TGTGCCAGCAGCTTAGAAATCCCCTATGGCTACACCTTC.

The rearrangement joins TRBV25-1 to TRBJ2-4; D unresolved. Trimming stripped 4 bases from V and 0 bases from J, with 13 bases between. Germline V gene sequence: CDR1 MGHDK, CDR2 SYGVNS. This CDR3 contains 16 residues. The CDR3 coding sequence is TGTGCCAGCAGTGGGACGGTTCATCTAGCCAAAAACATTCAGTACTTC. Translating it yields CASSGTVHLAKNIQYF.

This clone was picked up a small number of times. The chain is built from TRBV7-8 and TRBJ2-5; 9 bases map to TRBD2. The V and J ends lost 6 bases and 4 bases, in that order; junction bases with no gene match: 6. CDR1 SGHVS and CDR2 FQNEAQ come from the germline V gene. This CDR3 has 14 residues. CDR3 region: CASRHSGSRETQYF. In DNA form, the CDR3 reads TGTGCCAGCAGACATAGCGGGAGTCGAGAGACCCAGTACTTC.